One sample yielded the 9 T cell receptor beta chains listed below, sequenced in a study of cytomegalovirus exposure and HLA in healthy donors. A multiplex PCR was run with 60 Vbeta primers and 13 Jbeta primers. The data were produced by immunoSEQ multiplex PCR, yet TCRdb's version contains in-frame clones alone and is incomplete. Of about 150,000 clones in the sample, roughly 80% are singletons; the top ten hold roughly 4.3%. Sequencing was carried out using PBMCs. All receptors derive from a middle-aged woman in good health and CMV-seropositive.

V and J are TRBV18 and TRBJ2-2; no firm D call. CDR3 length: 15 amino acids. Germline CDR1 reads KGHSH; CDR2 reads LQKENI. Trimming took off 1 base at V and 4 bases at J, with 10 bases between the two ends. CDR3 residues: CASSPQNSPTGELFF. The CDR3 coding sequence is TGTGCCAGCTCACCACAGAACAGCCCCACCGGGGAGCTGTTTTTT.

The chain employs TRBV5-1 and TRBJ2-7; 10 positions agree with TRBD1. V lost 0 bases, J lost 4 bases, and 1 base stayed unmatched. Germline lookup yields CDR1 SGHRS and CDR2 YFSETQ. The CDR3 consists of 14 residues. In DNA, the CDR3 is TGCGCCAGCAGCTTGGGGACAGGGGGGTACGAGCAGTACTTC. Translated, it gives CASSLGTGGYEQYF.

The chain couples TRBV6-5 to TRBJ1-2, with D perhaps matching TRBD1 (6 bases). Per the germline V gene, CDR1 is MNHEY and CDR2 is SVGAGI. The CDR3 runs to 12 residues. V lost 5 bases to trimming and J lost 6 bases, with 10 bases between them. In nucleotides, the CDR3 is TGTGCCAGCAGTGGACAGTATGATGGCTACACCTTC. It is translated as CASSGQYDGYTF.

This clone was seen once. The chain links TRBV19 to TRBJ1-4, with 7 positions matching TRBD1. CDR1 is LNHDA and CDR2 is SQIVND in the germline V gene (reference sequence). The CDR3 is 16 residues long. V dropped 10 bases and J dropped 0; count of bases not matched to a gene: 11. The chain's CDR3 is CATSSGTATTNEKLFF. CDR3 bases: TGTGCCACTTCCTCGGGGACAGCTACAACTAATGAAAAACTGTTTTTT.

The rearrangement links TRBV29-1 to TRBJ2-7; 7 bases line up with TRBD1. The CDR3 loop spans 11 amino acids. CDR1 is SQVTM, CDR2 ANQGSEA, per germline. V was pared by 5 bases and J by 6 bases, with 4 bases of the junction left unmatched. CDR3 protein: CSVNRGSEQYF. CDR3 in DNA: TGCAGCGTTAACAGGGGTAGCGAGCAGTACTTC.

This clone is categorized as medium-sized. The chain carries TRBV7-3 and TRBJ1-1, with a possible D match to TRBD1 (5 bases). Per the germline V gene, CDR1 is SGHTA and CDR2 is FQGTGA. V was trimmed by 6 bases and J by 4 bases, leaving 15 bases between them. This CDR3 contains 14 residues. The DNA of the CDR3 is TGTGCCAGCAGTCGAGACAGTGGCACCACTGAAGCTTTCTTT. This translates into CASSRDSGTTEAFF.

The J gene is TRBJ1-2, the V gene TRBV4-1; no clear D. Germline assignment: CDR1 MGHRA and CDR2 YSYEKL. The CDR3 is made up of 14 amino acids. The V and J ends lost 4 bases and 3 bases respectively, with 12 bases between them. CDR3 nucleotides: TGCGCCAGCAGCCTGCAGGAACTGGACTATGGCTACACCTTC. Amino acid sequence: CASSLQELDYGYTF.

The chain has TRBV7-9 and TRBJ1-3; 9 bases line up with TRBD1. From germline, CDR1 is SEHNR and CDR2 FQNEAQ (reference sequence). The CDR3 has 18 residues. Trimming cost V 6 bases and J 3 bases; bases outside gene matches: 15. The CDR3 DNA reads TGTGCCAGCAGTCCGGGTGGATGGGACAGGGCACTTGGAAACACCATATATTTT. This codes for CASSPGGWDRALGNTIYF.

The V and J genes are TRBV1 and TRBJ2-6; whether TRBD1, the table's D call, matches the DNA was not checked. TRBV1 is classified as a pseudogene. The CDR3 consists of 19 residues. Written as DNA, the CDR3 is TGCACCAGCAGCCATCGAAAGGCAGGGGTGCCCTCTGGGGCCAACGTCCTGACTTTC. As protein: CTSSHRKAGVPSGANVLTF.